The present entry profiles one T cell receptor (beta chain) with its context. What it binds is unknown. Building the TCR beta libraries relied on iRepertoire HTBI primers, and CDR3 regions underwent Arm-PCR. In TCRdb, the multiplex PCR reads were re-called with MiXCR into one record per CDR3 protein. Here the sample spans over 350,000 distinct CDR3 sequences, around 21% being singletons. Germline CDR1 and CDR2: DFQATT and SNEGSKA (reference sequence). V lost 7 bases, J lost 6 bases, and 6 bases lay in between. This CDR3 region has 10 residues. Regarding time point: persistent/refractory GD, antithyroid drugs over 5 years with positive TRAb. After RNA was extracted from PBMCs, the TCR library was made from it. The sample originates from a study of regulatory T cells in long-lasting Graves disease. Study observations and caveats: Reduced TCR diversity was observed in persistent Graves' patients versus newly diagnosed patients. Persistent cases favored TRBV28, TRBJ1-2 and TRBJ2-5.

This specimen consisted of peripheral blood mononuclear cells (PBMCs), obtained when the disease was refractory, from a patient treated with antithyroid drugs. The rearrangement joins TRBV20-1 to TRBJ1-4; no firm D call. This TCR came from a female donor with Graves disease. This CDR3 is CSDLDEKLFF. As DNA, the CDR3 is TGCAGTGACCTCGATGAAAAACTGTTTTTT.